This TCR beta chain was captured by sequencing in a study of PD-1 blockade in classical Hodgkin lymphoma. Relapse after autologous stem cell transplantation occurred in every patient, and brentuximab vedotin exposure varied. The table lists this clone with a few counts. The assay was immunoSEQ multiplex PCR, and TCRdb's table has in-frame clones only and misses some. The data contain tens of thousands of clones, approximately 81% of them singletons. Deletions cut 0 bases from V and 6 bases from J, with 11 bases between. Per germline, CDR1 MGHRA and CDR2 YSYEKL. The CDR3 runs to 14 residues. The V gene is TRBV4-1, the J gene TRBJ1-1; no clear D. This clonotype was sampled from a human donor with classical Hodgkin lymphoma. The sequencing here drew on peripheral blood mononuclear cells (PBMCs), taken at baseline. The DNA of the CDR3 is TGCGCCAGCAGCCAAGATCACGGTGACGCTGAAGCTTTCTTT. Its translation: CASSQDHGDAEAFF.